This T cell receptor (beta chain) was recorded in a study of T-cell reconstitution after alpha-beta-depleted transplantation in children. Preparation of the TCRbeta library involved a method that used unique molecular identifiers. TCRdb itself ran the PCR reads through MiXCR, one entry per CDR3 protein. The sample carries under 850,000 distinct CDR3 sequences, about 12% recorded once. Study observations and caveats: The main origin of T-cell counts and diversity one year after transplant was newly produced T cells. There were reportedly several hundred expanded graft clones from which alpha-beta T cells came about two months after transplant. Surviving recipient cells, namely T cells and thymic progenitors, were the source of high day-60 TCRbeta diversity in some patients.

The table lists this clonotype with a few counts. Its antigen is not known. This TCR was recovered from a girl under 10 years old with congenital amegakaryocytic thrombocytopenia, due to receive a stem cell transplant. Material: PBMCs, obtained before TCRalphabeta/CD19-depleted stem cell transplant.

Here the CDR3 reads CSASRTSGDLNEQFF. CDR3 nucleotides: TGCAGTGCTAGCAGAACTAGCGGGGACCTCAATGAGCAGTTCTTC. The chain combines TRBV20-1 with TRBJ2-1, with 10 bases that match TRBD2. V shed 3 bases, J shed 6 bases, and the junction held 8 bases outside the gene matches. Germline V gene data show CDR1 as DFQATT and CDR2 as SNEGSKA (reference sequence). This CDR3 region has 15 residues.